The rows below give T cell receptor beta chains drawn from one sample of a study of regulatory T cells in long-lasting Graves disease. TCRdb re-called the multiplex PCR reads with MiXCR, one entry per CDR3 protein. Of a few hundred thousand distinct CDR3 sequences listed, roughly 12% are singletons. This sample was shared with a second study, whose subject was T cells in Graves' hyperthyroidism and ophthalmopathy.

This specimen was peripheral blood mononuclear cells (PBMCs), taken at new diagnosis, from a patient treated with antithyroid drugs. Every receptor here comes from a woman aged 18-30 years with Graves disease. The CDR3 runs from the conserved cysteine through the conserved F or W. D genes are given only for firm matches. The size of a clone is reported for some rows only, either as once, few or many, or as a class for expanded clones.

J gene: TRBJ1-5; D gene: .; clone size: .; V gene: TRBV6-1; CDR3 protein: CASSLRRPNQPQHF; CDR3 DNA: TGTGCCAGCAGTCTTAGAAGACCTAATCAGCCCCAGCATTTT
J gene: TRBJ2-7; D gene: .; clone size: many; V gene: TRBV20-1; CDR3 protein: CSASLPGEAYEQYF; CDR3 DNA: TGCAGTGCTAGTCTTCCGGGAGAAGCCTACGAGCAGTACTTC
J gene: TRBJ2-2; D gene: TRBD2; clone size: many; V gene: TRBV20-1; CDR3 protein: CSARPGRGGPHGELFF; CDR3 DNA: TGCAGTGCTAGACCGGGGCGGGGGGGCCCCCACGGGGAGCTGTTTTTT
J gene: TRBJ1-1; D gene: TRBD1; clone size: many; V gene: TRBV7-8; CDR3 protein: CASSLGLAGQGITEAFF; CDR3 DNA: TGTGCCAGCAGCTTAGGGCTAGCGGGACAGGGAATCACTGAAGCTTTCTTT
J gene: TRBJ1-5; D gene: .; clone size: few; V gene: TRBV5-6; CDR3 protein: CASSFRLGRGNQPQHF; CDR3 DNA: TGTGCCAGCAGCTTTCGGTTAGGCAGGGGCAATCAGCCCCAGCATTTT
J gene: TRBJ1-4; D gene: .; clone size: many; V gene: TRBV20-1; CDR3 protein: CSGQESNEKLFF; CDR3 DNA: TGCAGTGGACAGGAGTCTAATGAAAAACTGTTTTTT
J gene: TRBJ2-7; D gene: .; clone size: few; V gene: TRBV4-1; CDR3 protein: CASSQDHGGTYYEQYF; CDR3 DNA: TGCGCCAGCAGCCAAGATCATGGCGGCACCTACTACGAGCAGTACTTC
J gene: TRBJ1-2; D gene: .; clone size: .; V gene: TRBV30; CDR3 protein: CARRDITQNYGYTF; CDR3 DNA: TGTGCCCGGAGGGATATTACCCAAAACTATGGCTACACCTTC
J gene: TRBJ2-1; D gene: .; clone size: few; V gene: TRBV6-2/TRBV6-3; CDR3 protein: CASSSRRPGAYNEQFF; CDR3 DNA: TGTGCCAGCAGTTCACGACGTCCCGGGGCCTACAATGAGCAGTTCTTC
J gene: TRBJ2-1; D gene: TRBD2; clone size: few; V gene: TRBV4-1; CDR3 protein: CASTRGGNYNEQFF; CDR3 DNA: TGCGCCAGCACCCGCGGGGGGAACTACAATGAGCAGTTCTTC
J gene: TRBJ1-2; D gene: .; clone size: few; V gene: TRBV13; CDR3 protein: CASSLGAGLNGYTF; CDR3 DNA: TGTGCCAGCAGCTTAGGGGCAGGGCTAAATGGCTACACCTTC
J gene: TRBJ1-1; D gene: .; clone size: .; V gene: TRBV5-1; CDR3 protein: CASSLELAVNTEAFF; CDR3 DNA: TGCGCCAGCAGCTTGGAGTTGGCGGTGAACACTGAAGCTTTCTTT
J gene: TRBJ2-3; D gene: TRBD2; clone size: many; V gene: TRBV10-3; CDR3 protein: CAIREGLAGGGTQYF; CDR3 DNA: TGTGCCATCAGAGAGGGACTAGCGGGAGGAGGTACGCAGTATTTT
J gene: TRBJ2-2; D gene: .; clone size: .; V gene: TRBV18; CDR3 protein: CASSPLLLTANTGELFF; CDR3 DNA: TGTGCCAGCTCACCTCTTCTATTGACAGCGAACACCGGGGAGCTGTTTTTT
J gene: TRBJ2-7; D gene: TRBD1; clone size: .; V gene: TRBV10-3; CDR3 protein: CAISIAGTDYEQYF; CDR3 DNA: TGTGCCATCAGTATCGCCGGGACAGACTACGAGCAGTACTTC
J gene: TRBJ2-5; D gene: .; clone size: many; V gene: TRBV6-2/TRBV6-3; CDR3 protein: CASSYPGVAGETQYF; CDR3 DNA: TGTGCCAGCAGTTACCCGGGGGTGGCTGGAGAGACCCAGTACTTC
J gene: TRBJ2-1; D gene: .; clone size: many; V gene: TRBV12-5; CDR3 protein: CASGIGRYNEQFF; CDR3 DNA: TGTGCTAGTGGAATAGGACGTTACAATGAGCAGTTCTTC
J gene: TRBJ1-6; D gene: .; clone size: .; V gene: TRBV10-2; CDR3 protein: CASSELPGQGSPLHF; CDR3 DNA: TGCGCCAGCAGTGAGTTGCCGGGACAAGGCTCACCCCTCCACTTT
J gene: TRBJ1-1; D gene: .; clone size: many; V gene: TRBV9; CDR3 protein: CASSVGLGVANTEAFF; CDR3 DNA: TGTGCCAGCAGCGTAGGGTTAGGGGTGGCGAACACTGAAGCTTTCTTT
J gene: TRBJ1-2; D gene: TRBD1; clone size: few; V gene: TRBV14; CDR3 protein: CASSQAAGGGGYTF; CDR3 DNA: TGTGCCAGCAGCCAAGCGGCAGGGGGTGGTGGCTACACCTTC
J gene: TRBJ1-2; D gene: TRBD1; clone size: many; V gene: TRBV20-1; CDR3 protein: CSATPPNRGSSHYGYTF; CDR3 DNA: TGCAGTGCTACCCCGCCCAACAGGGGCAGCTCGCACTATGGCTACACCTTC
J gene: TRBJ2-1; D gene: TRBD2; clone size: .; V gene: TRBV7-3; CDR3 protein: CASSRTPGTTLVNEQFF; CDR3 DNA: TGTGCCAGCAGCCGCACCCCCGGGACTACCTTGGTGAATGAGCAGTTCTTC
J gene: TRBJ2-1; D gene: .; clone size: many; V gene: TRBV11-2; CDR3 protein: CASSLFAGSRNEQFF; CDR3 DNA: TGTGCCAGCAGCTTATTTGCGGGGTCTAGGAATGAGCAGTTCTTC
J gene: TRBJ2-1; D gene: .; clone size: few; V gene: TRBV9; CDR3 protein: CASSVEGGESSEQFF; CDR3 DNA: TGTGCCAGCAGCGTAGAAGGTGGGGAGAGTAGTGAGCAGTTCTTC
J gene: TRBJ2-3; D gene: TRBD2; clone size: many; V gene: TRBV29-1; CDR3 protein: CSVDGSREAPYYSTDTQYF; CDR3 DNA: TGCAGCGTTGATGGTTCGCGGGAGGCACCCTACTATAGCACAGATACGCAGTATTTT
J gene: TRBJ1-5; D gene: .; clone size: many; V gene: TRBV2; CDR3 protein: CASKGSVGNQPQHF; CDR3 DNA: TGTGCCAGCAAGGGCAGTGTAGGCAATCAGCCCCAGCATTTT
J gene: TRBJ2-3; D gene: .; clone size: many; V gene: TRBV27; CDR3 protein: CASSSPWGRSTDTQYF; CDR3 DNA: TGTGCCAGCAGTTCCCCCTGGGGGAGGAGCACAGATACGCAGTATTTT
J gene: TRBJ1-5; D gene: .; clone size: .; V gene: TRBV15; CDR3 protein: CATSRDGASGEPQHF; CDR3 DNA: TGTGCCACCAGCAGAGATGGAGCTAGCGGCGAGCCCCAGCATTTT
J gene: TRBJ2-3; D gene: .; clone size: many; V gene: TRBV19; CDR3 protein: CASSIPGLLTDTQYF; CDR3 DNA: TGTGCCAGTAGTATACCGGGGCTCCTCACAGATACGCAGTATTTT
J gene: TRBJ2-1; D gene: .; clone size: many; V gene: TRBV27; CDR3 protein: CASSLSRGLLNEQFF; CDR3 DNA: TGTGCCAGCAGTTTGTCGCGGGGGCTGTTAAATGAGCAGTTCTTC
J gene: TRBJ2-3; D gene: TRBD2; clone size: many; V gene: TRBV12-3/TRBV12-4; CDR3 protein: CASSALTSGRVTDTQYF; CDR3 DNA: TGTGCCAGCAGTGCCCTGACTAGCGGGAGGGTCACAGATACGCAGTATTTT
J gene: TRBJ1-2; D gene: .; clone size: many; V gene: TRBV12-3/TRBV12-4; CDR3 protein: CASSFETPPNYGYTF; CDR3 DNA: TGTGCCAGCAGTTTTGAAACCCCTCCTAACTATGGCTACACCTTC
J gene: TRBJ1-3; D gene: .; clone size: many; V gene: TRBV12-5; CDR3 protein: CASGHLNTIYF; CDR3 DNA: TGTGCTAGTGGCCACTTAAACACCATATATTTT
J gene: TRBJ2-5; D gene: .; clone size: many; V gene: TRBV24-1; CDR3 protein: CATSDTLKETQYF; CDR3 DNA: TGTGCCACCAGTGATACTCTGAAAGAGACCCAGTACTTC
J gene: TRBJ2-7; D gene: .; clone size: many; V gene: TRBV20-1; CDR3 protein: CSATGNSYEQYF; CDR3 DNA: TGCAGTGCTACCGGGAACTCCTACGAGCAGTACTTC
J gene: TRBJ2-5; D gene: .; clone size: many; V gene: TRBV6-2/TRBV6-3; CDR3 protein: CASSLDTLQGETQYF; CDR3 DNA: TGTGCCAGCAGTTTAGACACGCTCCAAGGGGAGACCCAGTACTTC
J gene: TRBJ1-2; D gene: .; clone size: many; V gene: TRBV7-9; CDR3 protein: CASSPINYGYTF; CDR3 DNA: TGTGCCAGCAGCCCAATAAACTATGGCTACACCTTC
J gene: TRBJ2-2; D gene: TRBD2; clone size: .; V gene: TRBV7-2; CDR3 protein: CASSLDGEGTRELFF; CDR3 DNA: TGTGCCAGCAGCTTAGACGGGGAGGGGACCCGGGAGCTGTTTTTT
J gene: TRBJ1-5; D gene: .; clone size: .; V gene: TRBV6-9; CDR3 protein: CASSYSKGSNQPQHF; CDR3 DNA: TGTGCCAGCAGTTACTCGAAGGGTAGCAATCAGCCCCAGCATTTT
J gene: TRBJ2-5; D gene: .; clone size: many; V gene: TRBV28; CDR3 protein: CASSLLGPKETQYF; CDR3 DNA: TGTGCCAGCAGTTTATTAGGCCCCAAAGAGACCCAGTACTTC
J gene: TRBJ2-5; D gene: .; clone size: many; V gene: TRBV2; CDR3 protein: CASTEEISGTNHQWETQYF; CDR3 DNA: TGTGCCAGCACCGAGGAAATATCCGGGACAAACCATCAATGGGAGACCCAGTACTTC
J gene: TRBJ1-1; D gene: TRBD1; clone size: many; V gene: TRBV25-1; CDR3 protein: CASSVQDRGTEAFF; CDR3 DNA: TGTGCCAGCAGTGTCCAAGACAGGGGCACTGAAGCTTTCTTT
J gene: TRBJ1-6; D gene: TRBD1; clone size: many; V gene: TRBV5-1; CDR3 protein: CASSLVQGGMGSPLHF; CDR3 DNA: TGCGCCAGCAGCTTGGTTCAAGGGGGCATGGGGTCACCCCTCCACTTT
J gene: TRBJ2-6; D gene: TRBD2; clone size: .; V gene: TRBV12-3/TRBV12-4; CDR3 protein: CASSQRLAGGVGSGANVLTF; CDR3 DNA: TGTGCCAGCAGTCAACGACTAGCGGGGGGGGTAGGCTCTGGGGCCAACGTCCTGACTTTC
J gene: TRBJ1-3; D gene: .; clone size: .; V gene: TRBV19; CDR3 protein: CASSDGQRLSGNTIYF; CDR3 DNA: TGTGCCAGTAGTGACGGACAACGACTCTCTGGAAACACCATATATTTT
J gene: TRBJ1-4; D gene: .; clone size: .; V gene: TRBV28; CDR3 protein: CASSSSLGAREKLFF; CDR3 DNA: TGTGCCAGCAGTTCCAGCCTCGGGGCTCGAGAAAAACTGTTTTTT
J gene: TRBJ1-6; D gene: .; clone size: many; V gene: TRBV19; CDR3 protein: CASSIGTGASPLHF; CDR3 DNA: TGTGCCAGTAGTATAGGGACCGGTGCATCACCCCTCCACTTT
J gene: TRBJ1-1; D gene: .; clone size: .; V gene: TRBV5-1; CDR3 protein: CASSFQAPGTEAFF; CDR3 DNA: TGCGCCAGCAGCTTTCAGGCCCCGGGCACTGAAGCTTTCTTT
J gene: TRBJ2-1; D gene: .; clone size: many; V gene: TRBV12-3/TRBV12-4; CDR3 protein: CASSLILRYEQFF; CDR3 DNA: TGTGCCAGCAGTTTAATCTTGCGGTATGAGCAGTTCTTC
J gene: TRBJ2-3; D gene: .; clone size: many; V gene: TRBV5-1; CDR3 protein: CASTPGAGTDTQYF; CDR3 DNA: TGCGCCAGCACCCCAGGGGCCGGCACAGATACGCAGTATTTT
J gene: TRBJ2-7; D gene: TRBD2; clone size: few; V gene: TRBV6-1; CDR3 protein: CASGLARTYEQYF; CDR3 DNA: TGTGCCAGCGGACTAGCGCGTACCTACGAGCAGTACTTC
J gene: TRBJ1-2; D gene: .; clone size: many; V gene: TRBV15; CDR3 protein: CATSRVEARGYTF; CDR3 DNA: TGTGCCACCAGCAGGGTTGAGGCTCGGGGCTACACCTTC
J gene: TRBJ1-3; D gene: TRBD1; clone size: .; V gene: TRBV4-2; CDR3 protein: CASSHPHRGAGNTIYF; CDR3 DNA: TGTGCCAGCAGCCATCCACACAGGGGGGCTGGAAACACCATATATTTT
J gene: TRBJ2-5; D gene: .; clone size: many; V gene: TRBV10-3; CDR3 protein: CAISEFGATRKETQYF; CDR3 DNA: TGTGCCATCAGTGAATTCGGCGCGACTAGGAAAGAGACCCAGTACTTC
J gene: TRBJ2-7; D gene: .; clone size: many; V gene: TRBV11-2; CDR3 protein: CASSLEPSGGREQYF; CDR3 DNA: TGTGCCAGCAGCTTAGAACCATCCGGGGGTCGAGAGCAGTACTTC
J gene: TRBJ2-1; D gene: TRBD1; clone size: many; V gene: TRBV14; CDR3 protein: CASSHGPGGSAYNEQFF; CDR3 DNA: TGTGCCAGCAGCCATGGACCAGGGGGCAGCGCCTACAATGAGCAGTTCTTC
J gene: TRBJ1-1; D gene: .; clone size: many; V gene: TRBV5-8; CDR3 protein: CASSFRSVNTEAFF; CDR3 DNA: TGTGCCAGCAGCTTCAGGAGTGTGAACACTGAAGCTTTCTTT
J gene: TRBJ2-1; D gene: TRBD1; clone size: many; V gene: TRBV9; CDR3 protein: CASSGKDRVPNEQFF; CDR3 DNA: TGTGCCAGCAGCGGCAAGGACAGGGTCCCTAATGAGCAGTTCTTC
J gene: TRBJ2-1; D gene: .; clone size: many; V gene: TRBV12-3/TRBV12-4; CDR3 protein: CASSPRGWSYNEQFF; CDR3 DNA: TGTGCCAGCAGTCCCCGGGGGTGGTCCTACAATGAGCAGTTCTTC
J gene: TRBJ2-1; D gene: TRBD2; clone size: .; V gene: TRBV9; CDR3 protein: CASSFRPGLASYNEQFF; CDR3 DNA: TGTGCCAGCAGCTTTCGTCCCGGACTAGCGAGCTACAATGAGCAGTTCTTC